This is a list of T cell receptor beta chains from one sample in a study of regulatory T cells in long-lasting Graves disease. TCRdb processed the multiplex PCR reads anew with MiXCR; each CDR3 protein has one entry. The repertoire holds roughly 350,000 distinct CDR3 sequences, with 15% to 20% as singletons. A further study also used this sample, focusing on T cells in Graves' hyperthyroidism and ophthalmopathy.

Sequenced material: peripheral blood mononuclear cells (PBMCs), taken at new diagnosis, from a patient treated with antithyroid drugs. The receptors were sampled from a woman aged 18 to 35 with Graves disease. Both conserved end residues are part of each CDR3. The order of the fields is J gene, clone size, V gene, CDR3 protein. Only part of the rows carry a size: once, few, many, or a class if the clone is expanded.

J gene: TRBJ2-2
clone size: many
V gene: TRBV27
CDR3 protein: CASSLSSRGELFF

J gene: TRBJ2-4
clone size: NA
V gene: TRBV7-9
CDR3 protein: CASPPGLALAKNIQYF

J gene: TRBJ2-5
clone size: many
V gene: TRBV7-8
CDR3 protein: CASSLASSGGRRETQYF

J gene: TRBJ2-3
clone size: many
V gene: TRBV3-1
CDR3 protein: CASSEAGGLYTQYF

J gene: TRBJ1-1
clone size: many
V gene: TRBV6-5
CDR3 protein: CASSYGRTGRNTEAFF

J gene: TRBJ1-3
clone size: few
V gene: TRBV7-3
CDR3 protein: CASSLLGAGNTIYF

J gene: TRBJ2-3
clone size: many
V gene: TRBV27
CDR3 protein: CASSLPGLAVRDTQYF

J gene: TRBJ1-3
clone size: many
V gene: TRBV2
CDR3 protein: CASSEGTGVDENTIYF

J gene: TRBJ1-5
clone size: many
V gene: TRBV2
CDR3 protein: CASSVTEYSNQPQHF

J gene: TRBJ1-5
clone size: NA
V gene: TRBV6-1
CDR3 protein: CASSLNRGIDQPQHF

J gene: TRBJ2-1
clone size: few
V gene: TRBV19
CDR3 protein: CASSIGPGRLAGGPSLLDEQFF

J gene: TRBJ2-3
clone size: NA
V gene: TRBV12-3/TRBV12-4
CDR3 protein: CATRRLRDREETQYF

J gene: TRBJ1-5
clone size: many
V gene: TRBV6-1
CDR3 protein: CASSEFWNQPQHF

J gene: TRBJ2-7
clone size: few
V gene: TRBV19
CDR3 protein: CASSTTRGGQQYF

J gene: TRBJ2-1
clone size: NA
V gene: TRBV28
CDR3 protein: CARSPPGLANNEQFF

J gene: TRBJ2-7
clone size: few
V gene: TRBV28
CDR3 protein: CASSLPGQGAFEQYF

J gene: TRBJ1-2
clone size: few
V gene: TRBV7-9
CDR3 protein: CASSLPLGGGYTF

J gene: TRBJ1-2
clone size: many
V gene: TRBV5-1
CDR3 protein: CASSFGLGRDTYGYTF

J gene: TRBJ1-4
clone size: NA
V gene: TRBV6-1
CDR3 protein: CASSELVGEKLFF

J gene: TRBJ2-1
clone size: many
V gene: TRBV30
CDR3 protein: CAWSGTSGPHNEQFF

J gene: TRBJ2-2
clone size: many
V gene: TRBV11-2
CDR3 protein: CASSLDAGTGELFF

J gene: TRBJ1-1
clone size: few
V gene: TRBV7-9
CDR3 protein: CASSSRHATEAFF

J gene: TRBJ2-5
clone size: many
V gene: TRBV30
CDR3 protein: CACQPLAGGPEETQYF

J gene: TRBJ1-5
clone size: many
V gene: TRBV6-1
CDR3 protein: CASSVGQGLGQPQHF

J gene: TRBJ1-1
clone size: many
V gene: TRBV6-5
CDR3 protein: CASSYTGGVPAFF

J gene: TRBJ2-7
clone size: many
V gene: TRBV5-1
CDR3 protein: CASSGQRYSYEQYF

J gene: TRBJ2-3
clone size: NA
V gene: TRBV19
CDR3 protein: CASSLDRGRKFSSGDTQYF

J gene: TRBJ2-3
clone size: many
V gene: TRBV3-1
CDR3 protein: CASSQRPGTGGDTQYF

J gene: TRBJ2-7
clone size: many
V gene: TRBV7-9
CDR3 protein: CASSGGQAPYEQYF

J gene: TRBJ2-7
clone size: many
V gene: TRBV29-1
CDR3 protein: CSVERTGAYEQYF

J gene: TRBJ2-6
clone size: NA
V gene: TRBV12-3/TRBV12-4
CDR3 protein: CASSFSRGSGASVLTF

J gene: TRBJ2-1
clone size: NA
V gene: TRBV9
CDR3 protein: CASSVSGRGRINDEQFF

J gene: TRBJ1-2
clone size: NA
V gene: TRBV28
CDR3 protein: CASSPLTGDFHGYTF

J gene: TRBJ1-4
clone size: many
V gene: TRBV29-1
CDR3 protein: CSVEDSTNEKLFF

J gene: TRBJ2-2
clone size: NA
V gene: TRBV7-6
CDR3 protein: CASSQRTSGRVGAGELFF

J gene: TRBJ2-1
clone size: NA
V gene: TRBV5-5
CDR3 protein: CASSLGPIGNNEQFF

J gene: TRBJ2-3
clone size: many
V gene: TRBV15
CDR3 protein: CATSRDTLAGGPTDTQYF

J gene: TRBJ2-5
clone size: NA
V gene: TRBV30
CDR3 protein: CAWRTGVGAQETQYF

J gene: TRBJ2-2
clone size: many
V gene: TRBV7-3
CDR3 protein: CASSHLTSGSAGELFF

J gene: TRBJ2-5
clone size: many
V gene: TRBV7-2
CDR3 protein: CASSLGLAEETQYF